This record looks at one T cell receptor beta chain sequence and its context. Its antigen is not identified. It was with 60 Vbeta and 13 Jbeta primers that the PCR ran. Original processing methods: In a later analysis, of around 80 million unique beta chains, roughly 9.9 million appeared in at least two donors. The method was immunoSEQ multiplex PCR; TCRdb's version includes in-frame clones alone and lacks a portion of them. V, J and clone size were drawn from that table, and D and trimming were deduced from the DNA. This table lists 20,000 to 25,000 clones. This entry is derived from a study of cytomegalovirus exposure and HLA in healthy donors. The study's findings and limits: Most TCR sequences proved rare, with some public TCRs found in many donors. Available immune exposure information covered CMV serostatus only.

Those who donated were healthy bone marrow donors. The sequenced sample consisted of PBMCs. The sequence was obtained from a male donor in good health and CMV-seropositive.

The CDR3 loop reads CASSPRTGNYGYTF. The CDR3 DNA sequence: TGTGCCAGCAGCCCGCGGACGGGAAACTATGGCTACACCTTC. The rearrangement joins TRBV7-9 to TRBJ1-2; no clear D gene. The V gene's germline CDR1 is SEHNR and CDR2 FQNEAQ (reference sequence). V lost 5 bases and J lost 2, with 12 bases in between. The CDR3 length is 14 residues. The full variable domain, completed using reference TRBV7-9 and TRBJ1-2, is DTGVSQNPRHKITKRGQNVTFRCDPISEHNRLYWYRQTLGQGPEFLTYFQNEAQLEKSRLLSDRFSAERPKGSFSTLEIQRTEQGDSAMYLCASSPRTGNYGYTFGSGTRLTVV.